This TCR beta chain is from a study of IL-17A CD8 T cells in psoriatic arthritis synovium. As for the study more broadly: The goal of the study was to define the phenotype, molecular profile and function of synovial IL-17A+CD8+ T cells in psoriatic arthritis pathogenesis.

After DNA extraction (Qiagen), TCRbeta V-D-J rearrangements underwent bias-controlled amplification and then high-throughput sequencing (immunoSEQ; Adaptive Biotech). The authors' analysis ran thus. The immunoSEQ Analyzer platform was used for sequence-level analysis of productive sequences. Clonality was calculated as 1 minus Pielou's evenness, with values ranging from 0 (highly polyclonal) to 1 (monoclonal). The Morisita index, which runs from 0 (no similarity) to 1 (complete similarity), was used to measure repertoire overlap between subsets. In TCRdb, the immuneACCESS table is reduced to in-frame sequences with V and J assigned. These tables do not hold every clone; where another copy was compared, an unresolved V gene accounts for under half, and the others remain unexplained. The V and J calls and clone size are taken from that table; D and trimming were inferred from the DNA. For this sample the table gives 1,500 to 2,500 clones, of which approximately 70% were detected only once. The top ten clonotypes cover 10% to 15% of the sample.

Compared with germline, V lacks 3 bases and J lacks 8 bases; bases without a gene match: 12. The CDR3 starts with the cysteine, ends with the phenylalanine, and has 15 residues. Of all the DNA, just the CDR3 is kept, 45 bases in frame from base 1. Via the germline V gene (reference sequence), CDR1 is GTSNPN and CDR2 SVGIG. Comment on this clone: Its antigen is currently not known. No much larger clonotype is one base removed from it; base qualities were not supplied.

CD3+ T cells, isolated magnetically, got 1.5 hours of stimulation with PMA and ionomycin and were then labeled using IL-17A and IFNgamma cytokine secretion assays. Synovial fluid effusions were drawn from actively inflamed joints of patients with psoriatic arthritis. For each patient, synovial fluid served as the source from which three memory CD8+ T cell populations were isolated by sorting: Tc1 cells (IL-17A-IFNgamma+), Tc17 cells (IL-17A+) and the bulk memory fraction, allowing their TCR repertoires to be compared. Psoriatic arthritis patients met the Classification of Psoriatic Arthritis Study Group (CASPAR) criteria. After counterstaining with viability dye plus anti-CD3, CD8, CD14 and CD4 antibodies, the cytokine-secreting cells were sorted on a BD FACSAria. Sorted CD8+ T cell subsets from the synovial fluid of three patients with psoriatic arthritis were subjected to TCRbeta sequencing. After isolation with Lymphoprep, synovial fluid mononuclear cells were cryopreserved in liquid nitrogen until use. The medium used for cryopreservation had approximately 47% fetal calf serum and around 10% dimethyl sulfoxide.

General study outcomes and caveats: Only a few patients were included in the TCR sequencing, a limited sample size that the authors acknowledged. TCRbeta sequencing showed synovial Tc17 cells were polyclonal in psoriatic arthritis (median clonality about 0.08). Although some individual clones took up over 4.5% of the repertoire, most synovial CD8+ subsets stayed polyclonal. In a couple of patients, many Tc17 clones were found to be shared with the synovial Tc1 population, resulting in Morisita overlap indices above 0.8. Because no psoriatic arthritis synovial tissue samples were available, cells were taken from synovial fluid instead of synovial tissue.

The V gene is TRBV30 and the J gene is TRBJ2-4; 8 of the junction bases match TRBD2. The clonotype was recovered from a human donor with psoriatic arthritis. What was sequenced was IL-17A+ (IFN-gamma+/-) memory CD8+ T cells from synovial fluid. This sample's cell subset or site label indicates: IL-17A+IFNgamma+/- memory CD8+ (Tc17) cells. The DNA sequence is as follows: TGTGCCTGGAGCGGGGGGGTAGGGCCAAGTGACATTCAGTACTTC. It codes for CAWSGGVGPSDIQYF.